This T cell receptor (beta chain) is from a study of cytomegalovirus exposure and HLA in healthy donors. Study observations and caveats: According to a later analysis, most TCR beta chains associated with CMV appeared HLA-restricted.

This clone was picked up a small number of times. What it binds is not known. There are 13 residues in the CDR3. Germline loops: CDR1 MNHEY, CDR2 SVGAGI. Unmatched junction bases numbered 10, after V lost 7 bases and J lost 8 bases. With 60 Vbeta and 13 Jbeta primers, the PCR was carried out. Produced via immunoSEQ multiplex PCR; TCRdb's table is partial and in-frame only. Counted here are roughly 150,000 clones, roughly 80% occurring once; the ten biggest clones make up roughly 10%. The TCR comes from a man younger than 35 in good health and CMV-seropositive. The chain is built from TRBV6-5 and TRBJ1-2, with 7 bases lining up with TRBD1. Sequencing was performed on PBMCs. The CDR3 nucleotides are TGTGCCAGCACCCAAGACAGGGTTAAGGGCTACACCTTC. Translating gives CASTQDRVKGYTF.